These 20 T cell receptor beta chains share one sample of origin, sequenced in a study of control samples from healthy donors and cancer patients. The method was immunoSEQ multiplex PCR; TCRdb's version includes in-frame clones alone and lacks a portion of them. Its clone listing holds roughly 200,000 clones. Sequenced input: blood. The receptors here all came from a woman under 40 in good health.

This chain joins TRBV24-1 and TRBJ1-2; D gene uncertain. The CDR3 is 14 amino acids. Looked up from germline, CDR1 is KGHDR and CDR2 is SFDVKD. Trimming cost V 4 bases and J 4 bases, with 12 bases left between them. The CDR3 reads CATSDPERVYGYTF. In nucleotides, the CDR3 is TGTGCCACCAGTGACCCCGAGAGGGTCTATGGCTACACCTTC.

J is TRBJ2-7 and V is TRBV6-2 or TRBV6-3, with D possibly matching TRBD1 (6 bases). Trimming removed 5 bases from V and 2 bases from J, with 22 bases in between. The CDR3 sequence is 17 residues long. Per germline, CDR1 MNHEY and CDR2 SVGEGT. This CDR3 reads CASSPTYRLDRAYEQYF. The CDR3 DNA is TGTGCCAGCAGTCCAACCTACCGTCTGGACAGAGCCTACGAGCAGTACTTC.

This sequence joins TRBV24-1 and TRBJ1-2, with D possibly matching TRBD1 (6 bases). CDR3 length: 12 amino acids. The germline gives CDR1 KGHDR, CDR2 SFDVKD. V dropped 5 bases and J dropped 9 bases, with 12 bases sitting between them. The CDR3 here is CATSAAGVSYTF. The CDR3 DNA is TGTGCCACCAGTGCCGCAGGGGTGAGCTACACCTTC.

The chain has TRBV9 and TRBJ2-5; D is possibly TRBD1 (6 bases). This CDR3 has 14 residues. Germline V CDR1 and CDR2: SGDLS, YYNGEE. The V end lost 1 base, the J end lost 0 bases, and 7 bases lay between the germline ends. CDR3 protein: CASSVQGYQETQYF. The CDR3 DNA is TGTGCCAGCAGCGTACAGGGGTACCAAGAGACCCAGTACTTC.

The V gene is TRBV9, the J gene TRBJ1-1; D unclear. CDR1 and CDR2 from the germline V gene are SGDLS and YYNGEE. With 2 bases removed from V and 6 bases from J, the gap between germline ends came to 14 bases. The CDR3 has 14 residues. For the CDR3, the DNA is TGTGCCAGCAGCGTGGCCCTGGCGGGCGCTGAAGCTTTCTTT. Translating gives CASSVALAGAEAFF.

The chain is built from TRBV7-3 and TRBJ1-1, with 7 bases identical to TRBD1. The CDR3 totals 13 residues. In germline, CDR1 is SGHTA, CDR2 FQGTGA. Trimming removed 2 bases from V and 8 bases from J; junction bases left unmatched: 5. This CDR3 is CASSLLEGGEAFF. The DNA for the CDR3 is TGTGCCAGCAGCTTACTGGAAGGGGGCGAAGCTTTCTTT.

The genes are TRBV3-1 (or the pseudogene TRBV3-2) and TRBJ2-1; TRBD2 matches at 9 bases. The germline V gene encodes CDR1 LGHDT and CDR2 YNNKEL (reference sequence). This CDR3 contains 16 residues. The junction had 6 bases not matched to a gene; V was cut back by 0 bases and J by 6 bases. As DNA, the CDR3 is TGTGCCAGCAGCCAAGAGGTGGCGGGGGGGCGCAATGAGCAGTTCTTC. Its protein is CASSQEVAGGRNEQFF.

The CDR3 coding sequence is TGTGCCAGCAGTGGAGGGCATCTCTCTGGGGCCAACGTCCTGACTTTC. This codes for CASSGGHLSGANVLTF. The chain has TRBV6-1 and TRBJ2-6; D is possibly TRBD2 (5 bases). V lost 4 bases and J lost 0, with 10 bases in between. Germline values: CDR1 MNHNS, CDR2 SASEGT. The CDR3 covers 16 residues.

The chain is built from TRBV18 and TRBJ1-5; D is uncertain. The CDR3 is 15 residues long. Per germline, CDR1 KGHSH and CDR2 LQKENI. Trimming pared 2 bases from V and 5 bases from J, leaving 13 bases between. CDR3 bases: TGTGCCAGCTCACCAGGGGAGCTTGGGTATCAGCCCCAGCATTTT. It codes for CASSPGELGYQPQHF. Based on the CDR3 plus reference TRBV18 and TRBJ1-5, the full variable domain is NAGVMQNPRHLVRRRGQEARLRCSPMKGHSHVYWYRQLPEEGLKFMVYLQKENIIDESGMPKERFSAEFPKEGPSILRIQQVVRGDSAAYFCASSPGELGYQPQHFGDGTRLSIL.

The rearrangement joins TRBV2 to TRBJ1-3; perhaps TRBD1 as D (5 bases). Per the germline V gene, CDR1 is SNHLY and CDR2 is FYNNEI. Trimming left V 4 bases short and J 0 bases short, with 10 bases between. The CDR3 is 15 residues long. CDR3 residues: CASSVDTSSGNTIYF. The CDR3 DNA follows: TGTGCCAGCAGTGTGGACACGAGCTCTGGAAACACCATATATTTT.

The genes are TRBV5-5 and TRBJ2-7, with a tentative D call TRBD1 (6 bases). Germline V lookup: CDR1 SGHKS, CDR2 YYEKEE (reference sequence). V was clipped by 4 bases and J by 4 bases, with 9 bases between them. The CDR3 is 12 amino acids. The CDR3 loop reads CASSPQGYEQYF. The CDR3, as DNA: TGTGCCAGCAGCCCACAGGGTTACGAGCAGTACTTC. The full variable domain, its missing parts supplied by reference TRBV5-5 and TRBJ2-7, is DAGVTQSPTHLIKTRGQQVTLRCSPISGHKSVSWYQQVLGQGPQFIFQYYEKEERGRGNFPDRFSARQFPNYSSELNVNALLLGDSALYLCASSPQGYEQYFGPGTRLTVT.

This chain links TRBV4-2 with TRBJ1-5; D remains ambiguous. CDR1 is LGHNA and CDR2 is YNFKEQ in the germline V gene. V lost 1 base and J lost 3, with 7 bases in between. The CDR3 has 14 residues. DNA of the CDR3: TGTGCCAGCAGCCAAGTAGGTGCCAATCAGCCCCAGCATTTT. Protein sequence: CASSQVGANQPQHF.

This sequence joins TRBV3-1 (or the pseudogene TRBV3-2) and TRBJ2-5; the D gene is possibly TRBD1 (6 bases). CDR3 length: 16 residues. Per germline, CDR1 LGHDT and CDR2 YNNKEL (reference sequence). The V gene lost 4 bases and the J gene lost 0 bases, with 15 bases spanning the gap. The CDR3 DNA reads TGTGCCAGCAGCCGAGGCCGGACAGATAACCAAGAGACCCAGTACTTC. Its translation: CASSRGRTDNQETQYF.

The CDR3 spells CASGLGRADTQYF. Here the CDR3 DNA reads TGTGCTAGTGGTTTGGGAAGAGCAGATACGCAGTATTTT. The chain has TRBV12-5 and TRBJ2-3; the D is unclear. With 1 base removed from V and 4 bases from J, the gap between germline ends came to 6 bases. Per the germline V gene, CDR1 is LGHNT and CDR2 is FRNRAP. This CDR3 is built from 13 residues.

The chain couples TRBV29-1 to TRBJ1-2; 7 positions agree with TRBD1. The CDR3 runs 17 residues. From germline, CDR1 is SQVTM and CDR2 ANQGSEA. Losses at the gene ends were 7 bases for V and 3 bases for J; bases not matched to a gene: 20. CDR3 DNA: TGCAGCGCCGAAGGATGGGCAGGGGGAATGGGGGACTATGGCTACACCTTC. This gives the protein CSAEGWAGGMGDYGYTF.

CDR3 loop: CASSFRANQPQHF. For the CDR3, the DNA is TGTGCCAGCAGTTTTAGGGCAAATCAGCCCCAGCATTTT. This sequence joins TRBV28 and TRBJ1-5; the D is unclear. CDR1 and CDR2 (germline): MDHEN, SYDVKM. V was cut by 3 bases and J by 4 bases, with 7 bases left in between. The CDR3 has 13 residues.

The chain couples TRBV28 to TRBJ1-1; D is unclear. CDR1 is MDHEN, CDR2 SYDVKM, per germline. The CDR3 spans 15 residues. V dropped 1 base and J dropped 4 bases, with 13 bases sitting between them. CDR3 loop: CASSLYEGRGTEAFF. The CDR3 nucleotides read TGTGCCAGCAGTTTATATGAGGGTAGAGGCACTGAAGCTTTCTTT.

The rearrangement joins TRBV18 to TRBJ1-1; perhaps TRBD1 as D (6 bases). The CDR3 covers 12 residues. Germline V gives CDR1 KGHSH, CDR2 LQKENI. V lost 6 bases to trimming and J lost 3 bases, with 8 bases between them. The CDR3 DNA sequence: TGTGCCAGCTCGACAGGTTACACTGAAGCTTTCTTT. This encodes CASSTGYTEAFF.

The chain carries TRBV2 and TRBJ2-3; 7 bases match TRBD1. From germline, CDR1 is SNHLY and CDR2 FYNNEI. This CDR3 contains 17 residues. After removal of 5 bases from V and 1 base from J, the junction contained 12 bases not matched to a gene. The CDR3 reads CASSMGTASVGTDTQYF. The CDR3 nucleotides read TGTGCCAGCAGTATGGGGACAGCCTCCGTGGGCACAGATACGCAGTATTTT.

The DNA of the CDR3 is TGCGCCAGCTGTAATGCAGGGTATCGCGGTGAAAAACTGTTTTTT. Its protein is CASCNAGYRGEKLFF. This chain connects TRBV10-2 to TRBJ1-4; D perhaps matches TRBD1 (5 bases). CDR3 length equals 15 residues. V lost 8 bases and J lost 7, with 20 bases in between. In germline, CDR1 is WSHSY, CDR2 SAAADI.